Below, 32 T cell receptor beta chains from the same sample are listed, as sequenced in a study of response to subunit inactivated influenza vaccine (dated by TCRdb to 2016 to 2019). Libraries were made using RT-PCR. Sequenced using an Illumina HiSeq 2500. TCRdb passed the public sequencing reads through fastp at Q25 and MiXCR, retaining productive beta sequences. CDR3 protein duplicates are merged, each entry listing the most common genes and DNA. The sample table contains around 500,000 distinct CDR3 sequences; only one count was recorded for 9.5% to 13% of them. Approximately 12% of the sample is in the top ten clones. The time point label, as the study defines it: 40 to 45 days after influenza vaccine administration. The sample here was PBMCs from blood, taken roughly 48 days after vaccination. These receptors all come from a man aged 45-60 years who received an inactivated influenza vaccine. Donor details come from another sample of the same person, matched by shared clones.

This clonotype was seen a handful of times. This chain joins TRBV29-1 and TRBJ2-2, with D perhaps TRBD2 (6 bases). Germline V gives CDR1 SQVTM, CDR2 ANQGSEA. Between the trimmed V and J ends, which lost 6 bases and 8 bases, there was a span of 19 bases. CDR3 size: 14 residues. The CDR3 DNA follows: TGCAGCGTCGGACTCTCCGGGGGTCCTGGGGAGCTGTTTTTT. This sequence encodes CSVGLSGGPGELFF.

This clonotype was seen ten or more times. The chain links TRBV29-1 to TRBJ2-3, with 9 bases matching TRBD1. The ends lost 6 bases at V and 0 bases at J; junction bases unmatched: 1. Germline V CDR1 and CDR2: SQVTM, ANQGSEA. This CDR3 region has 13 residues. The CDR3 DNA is TGCAGCGTCGGGACAGGGAGCACAGATACGCAGTATTTT. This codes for CSVGTGSTDTQYF.

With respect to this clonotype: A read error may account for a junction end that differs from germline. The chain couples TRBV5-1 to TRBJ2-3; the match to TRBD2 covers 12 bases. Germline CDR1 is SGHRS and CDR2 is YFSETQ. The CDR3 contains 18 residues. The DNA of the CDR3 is TGCGCCAGCAGCTTGGTATCGCCTAGCGGGGGGGCCACATATACGCAGTATTTT. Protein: CASSLVSPSGGATYTQYF.

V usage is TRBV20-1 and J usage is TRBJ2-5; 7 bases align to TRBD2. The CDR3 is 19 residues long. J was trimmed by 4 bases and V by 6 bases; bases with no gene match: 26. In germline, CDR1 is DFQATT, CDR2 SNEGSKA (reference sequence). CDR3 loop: CSALRWGFEGGHPPETQYF. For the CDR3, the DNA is TGCAGTGCCCTAAGGTGGGGGTTCGAGGGAGGGCACCCTCCAGAGACCCAGTACTTC.

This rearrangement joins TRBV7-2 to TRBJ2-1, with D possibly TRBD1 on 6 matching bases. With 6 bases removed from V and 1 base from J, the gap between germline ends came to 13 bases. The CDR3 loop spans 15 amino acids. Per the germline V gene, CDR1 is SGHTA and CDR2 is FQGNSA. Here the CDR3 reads CASSTDRLSYNEQFF. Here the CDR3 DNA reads TGTGCCAGCAGTACCGACAGGCTGTCCTACAATGAGCAGTTCTTC.

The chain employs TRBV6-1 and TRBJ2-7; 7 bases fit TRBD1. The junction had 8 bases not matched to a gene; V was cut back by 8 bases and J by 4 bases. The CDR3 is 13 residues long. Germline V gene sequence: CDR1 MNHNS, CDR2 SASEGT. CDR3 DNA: TGTGCCAGCTGGACAGGTCGTAGTTACGAGCAGTACTTC. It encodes CASWTGRSYEQYF.

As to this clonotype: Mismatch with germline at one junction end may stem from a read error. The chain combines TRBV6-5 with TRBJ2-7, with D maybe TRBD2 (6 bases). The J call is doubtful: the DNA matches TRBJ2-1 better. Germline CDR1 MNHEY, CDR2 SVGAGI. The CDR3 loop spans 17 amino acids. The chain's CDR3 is CDSSYFSTRGGPYEQFF. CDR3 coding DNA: TGTGACAGCAGTTACTTCTCAACAAGGGGAGGACCCTACGAGCAGTTCTTC.

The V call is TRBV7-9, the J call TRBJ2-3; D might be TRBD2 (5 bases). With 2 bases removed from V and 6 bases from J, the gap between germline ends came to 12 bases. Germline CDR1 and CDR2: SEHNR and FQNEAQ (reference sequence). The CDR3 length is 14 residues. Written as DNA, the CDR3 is TGTGCCAGCAGCTTAAGAAATGAGGGTGATACGCAGTATTTT. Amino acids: CASSLRNEGDTQYF.

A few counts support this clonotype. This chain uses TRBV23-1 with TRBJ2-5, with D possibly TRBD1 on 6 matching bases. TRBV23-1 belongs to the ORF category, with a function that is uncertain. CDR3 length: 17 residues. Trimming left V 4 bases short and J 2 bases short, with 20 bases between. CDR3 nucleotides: TGCGCCAGCAGTCGTGAGACAGGACAACAAGTTCAAGAGACCCAGTACTTC. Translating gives CASSRETGQQVQETQYF.

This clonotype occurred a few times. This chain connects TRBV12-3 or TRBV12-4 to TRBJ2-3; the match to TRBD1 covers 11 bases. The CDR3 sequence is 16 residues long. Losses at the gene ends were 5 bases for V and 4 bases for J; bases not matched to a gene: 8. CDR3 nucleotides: TGTGCCAGCAGTCTTCGGACAGGGGGCCGAGCAGATACGCAGTATTTT. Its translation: CASSLRTGGRADTQYF.

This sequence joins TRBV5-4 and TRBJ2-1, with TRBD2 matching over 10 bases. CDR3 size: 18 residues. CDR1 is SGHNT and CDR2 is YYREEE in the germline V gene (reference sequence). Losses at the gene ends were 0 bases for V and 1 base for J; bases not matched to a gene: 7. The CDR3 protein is CASSLAYETSGSYNEQFF. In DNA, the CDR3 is TGTGCCAGCAGCTTGGCCTACGAGACTAGCGGGTCCTACAATGAGCAGTTCTTC.

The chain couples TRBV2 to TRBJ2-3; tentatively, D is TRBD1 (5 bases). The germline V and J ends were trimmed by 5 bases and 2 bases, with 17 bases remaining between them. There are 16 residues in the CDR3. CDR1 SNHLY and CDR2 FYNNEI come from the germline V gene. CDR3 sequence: CASSRARVPITDTQYF. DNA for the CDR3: TGTGCCAGCAGTCGGGCCAGGGTACCGATCACAGATACGCAGTATTTT.

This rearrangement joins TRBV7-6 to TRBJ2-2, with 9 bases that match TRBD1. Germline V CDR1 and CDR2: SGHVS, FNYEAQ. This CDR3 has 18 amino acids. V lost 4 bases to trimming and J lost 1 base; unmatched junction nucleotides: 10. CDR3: CASSSNQWGQGNTGELFF. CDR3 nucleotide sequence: TGTGCCAGCAGCTCTAATCAATGGGGACAGGGGAACACCGGGGAGCTGTTTTTT. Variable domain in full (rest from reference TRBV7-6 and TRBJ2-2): GAGVSQSPRYKVTKRGQDVALRCDPISGHVSLYWYRQALGQGPEFLTYFNYEAQQDKSGLPNDRFSAERPEGSISTLTIQRTEQRDSAMYRCASSSNQWGQGNTGELFFGEGSRLTVL.

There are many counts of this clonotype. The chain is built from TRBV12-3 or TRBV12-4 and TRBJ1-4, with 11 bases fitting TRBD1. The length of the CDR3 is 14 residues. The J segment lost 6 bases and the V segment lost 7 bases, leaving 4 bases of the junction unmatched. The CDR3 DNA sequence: TGTGCCAGCACCCGGACAGGGGGCTATGAAAAACTGTTTTTT. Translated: CASTRTGGYEKLFF.

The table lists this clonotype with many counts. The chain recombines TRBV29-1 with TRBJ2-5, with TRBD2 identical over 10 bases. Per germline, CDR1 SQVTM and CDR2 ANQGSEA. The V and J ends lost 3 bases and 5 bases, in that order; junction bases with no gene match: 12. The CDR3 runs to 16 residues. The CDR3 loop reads CSVDGAASGSGETQYF. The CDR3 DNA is TGCAGCGTTGATGGGGCCGCTAGCGGGAGTGGGGAGACCCAGTACTTC.

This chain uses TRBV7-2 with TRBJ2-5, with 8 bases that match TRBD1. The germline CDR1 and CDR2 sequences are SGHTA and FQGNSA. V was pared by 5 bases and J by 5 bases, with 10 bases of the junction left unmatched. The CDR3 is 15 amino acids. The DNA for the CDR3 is TGTGCCAGCAGCCTCGGACAGGGCAGGTTCGAGACCCAGTACTTC. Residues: CASSLGQGRFETQYF.

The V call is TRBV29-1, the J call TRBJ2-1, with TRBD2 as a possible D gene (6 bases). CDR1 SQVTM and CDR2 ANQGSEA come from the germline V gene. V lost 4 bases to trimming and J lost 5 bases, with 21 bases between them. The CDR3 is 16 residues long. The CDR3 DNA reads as TGCAGCGTTGTCCCCGTGGAGGGTCGGCTGAACAATGAGCAGTTCTTC. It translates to CSVVPVEGRLNNEQFF.

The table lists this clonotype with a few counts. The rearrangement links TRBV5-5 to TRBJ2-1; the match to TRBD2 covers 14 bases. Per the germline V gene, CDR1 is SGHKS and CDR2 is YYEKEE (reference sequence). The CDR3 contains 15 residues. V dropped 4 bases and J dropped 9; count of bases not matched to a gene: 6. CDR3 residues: CASSLTSGRAGEQFF. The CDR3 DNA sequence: TGTGCCAGCAGCCTGACTAGCGGGAGGGCCGGTGAGCAGTTCTTC.

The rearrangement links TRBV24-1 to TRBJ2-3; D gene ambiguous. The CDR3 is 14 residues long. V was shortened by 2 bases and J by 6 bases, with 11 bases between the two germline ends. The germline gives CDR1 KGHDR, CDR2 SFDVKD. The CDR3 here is CATSDSLPRDTQYF. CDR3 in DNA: TGTGCCACCAGTGATTCTCTCCCCCGGGATACGCAGTATTTT.

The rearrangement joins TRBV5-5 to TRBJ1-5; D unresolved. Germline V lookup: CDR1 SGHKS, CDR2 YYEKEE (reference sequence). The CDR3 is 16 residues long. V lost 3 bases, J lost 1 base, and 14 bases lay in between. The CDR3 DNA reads TGTGCCAGCAGCTCATACGCAGGACGGAGCAATCAGCCCCAGCATTTT. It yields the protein CASSSYAGRSNQPQHF.

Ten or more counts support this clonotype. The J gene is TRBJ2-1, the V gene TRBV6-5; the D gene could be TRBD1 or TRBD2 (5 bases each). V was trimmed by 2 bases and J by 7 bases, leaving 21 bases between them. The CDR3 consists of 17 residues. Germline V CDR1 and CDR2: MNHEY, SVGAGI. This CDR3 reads CASSYNPTGTGVNEQFF. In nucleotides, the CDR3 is TGTGCCAGCAGTTACAACCCCACCGGGACCGGGGTAAATGAGCAGTTCTTC.

CDR3 loop: CASRGLAGPTYEQYF. In nucleotides, the CDR3 is TGTGCCAGCAGGGGACTAGCTGGCCCTACCTACGAGCAGTACTTC. The genes are TRBV11-2 and TRBJ2-7, with 9 bases lining up with TRBD2. The CDR3 is 15 residues long. CDR1 SGHAT and CDR2 FQNNGV come from the germline V gene. The V gene end was trimmed by 6 bases and the J gene end by 2 bases; junction bases not matched to a gene: 8.

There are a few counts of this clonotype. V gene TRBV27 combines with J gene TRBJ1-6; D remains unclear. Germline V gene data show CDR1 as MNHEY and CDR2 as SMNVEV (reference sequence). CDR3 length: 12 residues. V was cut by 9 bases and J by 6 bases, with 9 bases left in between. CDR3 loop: CASGEVNSPLHF. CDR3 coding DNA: TGTGCCAGTGGGGAGGTTAATTCACCCCTCCACTTT.

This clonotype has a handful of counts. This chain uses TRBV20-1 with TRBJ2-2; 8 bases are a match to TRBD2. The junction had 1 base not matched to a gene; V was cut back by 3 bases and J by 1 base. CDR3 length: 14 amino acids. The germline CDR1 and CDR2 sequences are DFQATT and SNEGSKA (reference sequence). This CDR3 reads CSARSGGNTGELFF. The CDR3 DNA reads TGCAGTGCTAGGAGCGGGGGGAACACCGGGGAGCTGTTTTTT.

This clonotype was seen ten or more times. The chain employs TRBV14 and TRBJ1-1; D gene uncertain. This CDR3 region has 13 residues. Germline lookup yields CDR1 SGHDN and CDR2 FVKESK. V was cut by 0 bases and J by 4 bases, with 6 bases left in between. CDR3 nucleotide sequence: TGTGCCAGCAGCCAAGATTGGGGCACTGAAGCTTTCTTT. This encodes CASSQDWGTEAFF.

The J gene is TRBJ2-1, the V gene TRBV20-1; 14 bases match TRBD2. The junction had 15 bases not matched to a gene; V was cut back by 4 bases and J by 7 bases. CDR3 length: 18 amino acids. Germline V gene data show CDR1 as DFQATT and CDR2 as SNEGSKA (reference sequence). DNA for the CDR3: TGCAGTGCTAACTCTCTTACACCGGGACTAGCGGGAGATAATGAGCAGTTCTTC. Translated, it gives CSANSLTPGLAGDNEQFF.

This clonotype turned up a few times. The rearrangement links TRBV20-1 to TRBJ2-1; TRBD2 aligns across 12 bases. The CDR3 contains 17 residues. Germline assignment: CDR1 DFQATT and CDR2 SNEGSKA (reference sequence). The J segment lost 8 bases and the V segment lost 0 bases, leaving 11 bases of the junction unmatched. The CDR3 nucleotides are TGCAGTGCTAGAGATTTGCTAGCGGGGGGGCTATTGGATGAGCAGTTCTTC. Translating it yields CSARDLLAGGLLDEQFF.

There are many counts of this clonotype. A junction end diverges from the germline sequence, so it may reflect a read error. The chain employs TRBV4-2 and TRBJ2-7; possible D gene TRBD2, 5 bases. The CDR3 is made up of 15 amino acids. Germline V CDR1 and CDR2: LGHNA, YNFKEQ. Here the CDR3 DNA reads TGTGCCAGCAGCCAAGGAGGCGGGTTATCCTCCGAGCAGTACTTC. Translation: CASSQGGGLSSEQYF.

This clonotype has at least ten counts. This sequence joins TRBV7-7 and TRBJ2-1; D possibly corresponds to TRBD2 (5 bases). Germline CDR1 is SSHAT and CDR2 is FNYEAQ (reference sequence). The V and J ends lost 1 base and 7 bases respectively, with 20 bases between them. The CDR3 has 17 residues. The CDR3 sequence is CASSLGGSAGSGNEQFF. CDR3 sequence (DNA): TGTGCCAGCAGCTTAGGTGGTAGCGCCGGTTCTGGGAATGAGCAGTTCTTC. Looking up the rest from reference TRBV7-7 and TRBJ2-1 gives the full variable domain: GAGVSQSPRYKVTKRGQDVTLRCDPISSHATLYWYQQALGQGPEFLTYFNYEAQPDKSGLPSDRFSAERPEGSISTLTIQRTEQRDSAMYRCASSLGGSAGSGNEQFFGPGTRLTVL.

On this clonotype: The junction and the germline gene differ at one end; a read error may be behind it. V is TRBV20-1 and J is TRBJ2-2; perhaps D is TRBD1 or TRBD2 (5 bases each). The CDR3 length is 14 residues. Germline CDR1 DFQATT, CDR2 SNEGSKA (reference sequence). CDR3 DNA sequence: TGCAGTGCAAGAGGGGTAGTCTGGTCCGGGGAGCTGTTTTTT. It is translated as CSARGVVWSGELFF.

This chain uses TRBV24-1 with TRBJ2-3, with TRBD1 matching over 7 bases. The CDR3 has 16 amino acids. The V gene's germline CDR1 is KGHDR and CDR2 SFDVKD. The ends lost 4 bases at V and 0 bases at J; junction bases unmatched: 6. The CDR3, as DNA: TGTGCCACCAGTGACCGGGACAGACTTAGCACAGATACGCAGTATTTT. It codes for CATSDRDRLSTDTQYF.

As DNA, the CDR3 is TGTGCCAGCACCCCGACAGGGAATGAGCAGTTCTTC. It codes for CASTPTGNEQFF. This sequence joins TRBV7-9 and TRBJ2-1; the match to TRBD1 covers 7 bases. This CDR3 contains 12 residues. Unmatched junction bases numbered 4, after V lost 7 bases and J lost 7 bases. The germline V gene encodes CDR1 SEHNR and CDR2 FQNEAQ (reference sequence). Supplemented by reference TRBV7-9 and TRBJ2-1, the full variable domain reads DTGVSQNPRHKITKRGQNVTFRCDPISEHNRLYWYRQTLGQGPEFLTYFQNEAQLEKSRLLSDRFSAERPKGSFSTLEIQRTEQGDSAMYLCASTPTGNEQFFGPGTRLTVL.